Listed below are T cell receptor beta chains from one sample, sequenced in a study of technical replicates of blood from a few donors. Profiled with immunoSEQ multiplex PCR; TCRdb holds only in-frame clones, not every one. The sample gives around 80,000 clones, roughly 98% of which show up once; roughly 0.16% is in the top ten. The material sequenced was T cells isolated from PBMCs. Receptors were obtained from a human donor in good health. Each CDR3 is given with its conserved first and last residue. The order of the fields is J gene, V gene, D gene, clone size, CDR3 protein, CDR3 DNA. D genes are given only for firm matches. The size field is filled for only some rows; it gives once, few, many or a size class.

J gene: TRBJ2-3; V gene: TRBV5-6; D gene: -; clone size: -; CDR3 protein: CASSLLLTDTQYF; CDR3 DNA: TGTGCCAGCAGCTTGCTCCTCACAGATACGCAGTATTTT
J gene: TRBJ2-3; V gene: TRBV7-2; D gene: TRBD2; clone size: -; CDR3 protein: CASSLRSGGDTDTQYF; CDR3 DNA: TGTGCCAGCAGCTTACGTAGCGGGGGAGACACAGATACGCAGTATTTT
J gene: TRBJ2-1; V gene: TRBV2; D gene: -; clone size: -; CDR3 protein: CASHYFNEQFF; CDR3 DNA: TGTGCCAGCCACTATTTCAATGAGCAGTTCTTC
J gene: TRBJ1-2; V gene: TRBV7-9; D gene: TRBD1; clone size: -; CDR3 protein: CASSSGQGANYGYTF; CDR3 DNA: TGTGCCAGCAGCTCCGGACAGGGTGCTAACTATGGCTACACCTTC
J gene: TRBJ1-3; V gene: TRBV10-1; D gene: -; clone size: -; CDR3 protein: CASRENLLSGDSSVSGNTIYF; CDR3 DNA: TGCGCCAGCAGGGAGAATTTACTAAGCGGCGACTCATCGGTCTCTGGAAACACCATATATTTT
J gene: TRBJ1-2; V gene: TRBV5-1; D gene: TRBD1; clone size: -; CDR3 protein: CASSLGGQGLNYGYTF; CDR3 DNA: TGCGCCAGCAGCTTGGGTGGACAGGGACTTAACTATGGCTACACCTTC
J gene: TRBJ1-1; V gene: TRBV7-9; D gene: -; clone size: -; CDR3 protein: CASSHSGRRNTEAFF; CDR3 DNA: TGTGCCAGCAGCCACAGCGGCCGGCGGAACACTGAAGCTTTCTTT
J gene: TRBJ2-1; V gene: TRBV7-3; D gene: TRBD2; clone size: -; CDR3 protein: CASSLGTSANEQFF; CDR3 DNA: TGTGCCAGCAGCTTAGGGACTAGTGCGAATGAGCAGTTCTTC
J gene: TRBJ2-1; V gene: TRBV14; D gene: -; clone size: -; CDR3 protein: CASSQEVWSYNEQFF; CDR3 DNA: TGTGCCAGCAGCCAGGAAGTCTGGAGTTACAATGAGCAGTTCTTC
J gene: TRBJ2-1; V gene: TRBV21-1; D gene: -; clone size: -; CDR3 protein: CASVATGTLNYNEQFF; CDR3 DNA: -
J gene: TRBJ2-7; V gene: TRBV10-3; D gene: TRBD2; clone size: -; CDR3 protein: CAIRQTSGGRYEQYF; CDR3 DNA: TGTGCCATCAGACAGACTAGCGGGGGTAGGTACGAGCAGTACTTC
J gene: TRBJ1-2; V gene: TRBV19; D gene: -; clone size: -; CDR3 protein: CASSMSQGYGYTF; CDR3 DNA: TGTGCCAGTAGTATGAGTCAGGGGTATGGCTACACCTTC
J gene: TRBJ2-7; V gene: TRBV4-1; D gene: -; clone size: -; CDR3 protein: CASSQDGGSFPRAHEQYF; CDR3 DNA: TGCGCCAGCAGCCAAGATGGTGGAAGCTTCCCGCGGGCCCACGAGCAGTACTTC
J gene: TRBJ2-5; V gene: TRBV5-1; D gene: TRBD1; clone size: few; CDR3 protein: CASSSWTGKRGPETQYF; CDR3 DNA: TGCGCCAGCAGCTCCTGGACAGGGAAGAGGGGCCCAGAGACCCAGTACTTC
J gene: TRBJ2-1; V gene: TRBV6-4; D gene: -; clone size: -; CDR3 protein: CASSEQEYNEQFF; CDR3 DNA: TGTGCCAGCAGTGAACAGGAGTACAATGAGCAGTTCTTC
J gene: TRBJ2-1; V gene: TRBV14; D gene: TRBD2; clone size: -; CDR3 protein: CASSRTSSYNEQFF; CDR3 DNA: TGTGCCAGCAGCCGGACTAGCAGTTACAATGAGCAGTTCTTC
J gene: TRBJ2-3; V gene: TRBV4-2; D gene: TRBD2; clone size: once; CDR3 protein: CASSPIAGFLIFTDTQYF; CDR3 DNA: TGTGCCAGCAGCCCAATAGCGGGATTCTTAATTTTCACAGATACGCAGTATTTT
J gene: TRBJ2-7; V gene: TRBV29-1; D gene: TRBD2; clone size: -; CDR3 protein: CSVERAGRDPYEQYF; CDR3 DNA: TGCAGCGTTGAAAGGGCAGGGAGGGACCCCTACGAGCAGTACTTC
J gene: TRBJ1-5; V gene: TRBV7-6; D gene: -; clone size: -; CDR3 protein: CASSLVEAGEPQHF; CDR3 DNA: TGTGCCAGCAGCTTAGTGGAAGCAGGGGAACCCCAGCATTTT
J gene: TRBJ1-1; V gene: TRBV6-6; D gene: -; clone size: -; CDR3 protein: CASRSSLTENTEAFF; CDR3 DNA: TGTGCCAGCAGATCCTCCCTGACAGAGAACACTGAAGCTTTCTTT
J gene: TRBJ2-1; V gene: TRBV29-1; D gene: TRBD2; clone size: -; CDR3 protein: CSAREGLAGGPFF; CDR3 DNA: TGCAGCGCCCGAGAGGGACTAGCGGGAGGGCCGTTCTTC
J gene: TRBJ2-7; V gene: TRBV7-9; D gene: TRBD1; clone size: -; CDR3 protein: CASSPPGQGLHEQYF; CDR3 DNA: TGTGCCAGCAGCCCTCCGGGACAGGGTTTACACGAGCAGTACTTC
J gene: TRBJ2-7; V gene: TRBV7-9; D gene: -; clone size: -; CDR3 protein: CASRLGFTGRSYEQYF; CDR3 DNA: TGTGCCAGCCGCCTAGGGTTCACAGGGCGATCCTACGAGCAGTACTTC
J gene: TRBJ2-3; V gene: TRBV9; D gene: -; clone size: -; CDR3 protein: CASSVAGVVDTQYF; CDR3 DNA: TGTGCCAGCAGCGTAGCGGGAGTGGTGGATACGCAGTATTTT
J gene: TRBJ1-1; V gene: TRBV10-3; D gene: -; clone size: -; CDR3 protein: CAIRSGREEAFF; CDR3 DNA: TGTGCCATCAGAAGTGGGAGGGAGGAAGCTTTCTTT
J gene: TRBJ2-5; V gene: TRBV30; D gene: -; clone size: once; CDR3 protein: CAWSSLGETQYF; CDR3 DNA: TGTGCCTGGAGTAGTTTGGGCGAGACCCAGTACTTC
J gene: TRBJ2-3; V gene: TRBV15; D gene: TRBD2; clone size: -; CDR3 protein: CATSRASGRTDTQYF; CDR3 DNA: TGTGCCACCAGCAGAGCTAGCGGGAGAACAGATACGCAGTATTTT
J gene: TRBJ2-1; V gene: TRBV7-8; D gene: TRBD1; clone size: -; CDR3 protein: CASSLQGVINEQFF; CDR3 DNA: TGTGCCAGCAGCTTACAGGGGGTAATCAATGAGCAGTTCTTC
J gene: TRBJ2-3; V gene: TRBV25-1; D gene: -; clone size: -; CDR3 protein: CASSEFAVSTDTQYF; CDR3 DNA: TGTGCCAGCAGTGAATTTGCGGTGAGCACAGATACGCAGTATTTT
J gene: TRBJ2-1; V gene: TRBV6-1; D gene: -; clone size: -; CDR3 protein: CASERGSYNEQFF; CDR3 DNA: TGTGCCAGCGAAAGGGGATCCTACAATGAGCAGTTCTTC
J gene: TRBJ1-1; V gene: TRBV28; D gene: -; clone size: -; CDR3 protein: CASSLDRLLEAFF; CDR3 DNA: TGTGCCAGCAGTTTAGACAGGCTCCTTGAAGCTTTCTTT
J gene: TRBJ1-1; V gene: TRBV7-6; D gene: TRBD1; clone size: -; CDR3 protein: CASSPGGANTEAFF; CDR3 DNA: TGTGCCAGCAGCCCAGGGGGCGCGAACACTGAAGCTTTCTTT
J gene: TRBJ2-3; V gene: TRBV5-1; D gene: -; clone size: -; CDR3 protein: CASSLEGSTDTQYF; CDR3 DNA: TGCGCCAGCAGCTTGGAGGGGAGCACAGATACGCAGTATTTT
J gene: TRBJ2-1; V gene: TRBV7-9; D gene: -; clone size: -; CDR3 protein: CASSDQTGLGSYNEQFF; CDR3 DNA: TGTGCCAGCAGCGATCAGACAGGTCTGGGCTCCTACAATGAGCAGTTCTTC
J gene: TRBJ1-1; V gene: TRBV20-1; D gene: -; clone size: -; CDR3 protein: CSASWGREAFF; CDR3 DNA: TGCAGTGCTAGTTGGGGCAGGGAAGCTTTCTTT
J gene: TRBJ2-5; V gene: TRBV20-1; D gene: -; clone size: once; CDR3 protein: CSHDYQETQYF; CDR3 DNA: TGCAGCCACGACTACCAAGAGACCCAGTACTTC
J gene: TRBJ1-2; V gene: TRBV6-5; D gene: -; clone size: -; CDR3 protein: CASSYGGSNYGYTF; CDR3 DNA: TGTGCCAGCAGTTACGGAGGATCCAACTATGGCTACACCTTC
J gene: TRBJ2-2; V gene: TRBV5-4; D gene: TRBD2; clone size: once; CDR3 protein: CASSFWTSGGTGELFF; CDR3 DNA: TGTGCCAGCAGCTTCTGGACTAGCGGGGGCACCGGGGAGCTGTTTTTT
J gene: TRBJ2-6; V gene: TRBV5-6; D gene: TRBD2; clone size: -; CDR3 protein: CASSPPWGSGSSGANVLTF; CDR3 DNA: TGTGCCAGCAGCCCTCCATGGGGTAGCGGGAGCTCTGGGGCCAACGTCCTGACTTTC
J gene: TRBJ1-6; V gene: TRBV6-6; D gene: -; clone size: -; CDR3 protein: CASSYGGKDSPLHF; CDR3 DNA: TGTGCCAGCAGTTACGGGGGGAAAGATTCACCCCTCCACTTT
J gene: TRBJ2-5; V gene: TRBV5-5; D gene: TRBD1; clone size: -; CDR3 protein: CASSLAGTGDETQYF; CDR3 DNA: TGTGCCAGCAGCTTGGCCGGGACAGGGGACGAGACCCAGTACTTC
J gene: TRBJ2-5; V gene: TRBV9; D gene: -; clone size: -; CDR3 protein: CASSAQGGIGGETQYF; CDR3 DNA: TGTGCCAGCAGCGCACAGGGTGGGATTGGGGGAGAGACCCAGTACTTC
J gene: TRBJ2-7; V gene: TRBV27; D gene: TRBD2; clone size: -; CDR3 protein: CASSPRGLGQYF; CDR3 DNA: TGTGCCAGCAGTCCTCGGGGACTAGGGCAGTACTTC
J gene: TRBJ2-7; V gene: TRBV6-1; D gene: -; clone size: -; CDR3 protein: CASSGRNSYEQYF; CDR3 DNA: TGTGCCAGCAGTGGGCGGAACTCCTACGAGCAGTACTTC
J gene: TRBJ2-1; V gene: TRBV5-1; D gene: TRBD1; clone size: -; CDR3 protein: CASSLYGTVSYNEQFF; CDR3 DNA: TGCGCCAGCAGCTTATACGGGACAGTCTCCTACAATGAGCAGTTCTTC